The 18 T cell receptor beta chains listed next were all sequenced from one sample in a study of T cell repertoires in cytomegalovirus infection. TCRdb recomputed calls from the reads with MiXCR, one row per CDR3 protein. The repertoire has under 200,000 distinct CDR3 sequences, 8% to 10% of them found once; the top ten carry about 4.6%. Sequences were obtained from PBMCs. These receptors all stem from a human donor in good health (CMV status not recorded). Some clones in this sample may be carry-over from other donors' samples.

As DNA, the CDR3 is TGCAGTGCTTTTAGCGGGAGGGGCGCCGGGGAGCTGTTTTTT. Protein product: CSAFSGRGAGELFF. The chain couples TRBV20-1 to TRBJ2-2; 11 bases match TRBD2. V was pared by 5 bases and J by 6 bases, with 5 bases of the junction left unmatched. The CDR3 sequence is 14 residues long. The germline gives CDR1 DFQATT, CDR2 SNEGSKA (reference sequence).

This clonotype was picked up many times. The chain employs TRBV6-1 and TRBJ2-3; the D gene is possibly TRBD2 (6 bases). CDR3 size: 13 residues. Trimming took off 5 bases at V and 5 bases at J, with 11 bases between the two ends. CDR1 and CDR2 from the germline V gene are MNHNS and SASEGT. CDR3 amino acids: CASSYLAEDTQYF. CDR3 coding DNA: TGTGCCAGCAGTTATTTAGCGGAAGATACGCAGTATTTT.

The V gene is TRBV11-3, the J gene TRBJ2-1; 8 nucleotides align to TRBD2. V lost 1 base, J lost 6 bases, and 8 bases stayed unmatched. Germline V lookup: CDR1 SGHNT, CDR2 YENEEA. This CDR3 has 16 residues. In DNA form, the CDR3 reads TGTGCCAGCAGCTTAGGTTCGTTTAGCGGGGTCAATGAGCAGTTCTTC. This encodes CASSLGSFSGVNEQFF.

This clonotype was seen ten or more times. This chain joins TRBV7-2 and TRBJ2-2; tentatively, D is TRBD2 (5 bases). V lost 3 bases and J 5 bases, leaving 7 bases between the germline ends. From germline, CDR1 is SGHTA and CDR2 FQGNSA. This CDR3 contains 13 residues. The CDR3 nucleotides read TGTGCCAGCAGCTTTAGGGAGACCGGGGAGCTGTTTTTT. Protein sequence: CASSFRETGELFF.

The rearrangement joins TRBV6-6 to TRBJ1-4, with D uncertain. Per germline, CDR1 MNHNY and CDR2 SVGAGI (reference sequence). CDR3 length: 12 amino acids. V was trimmed by 6 bases and J by 8 bases, leaving 10 bases between them. The CDR3: CASSPIGEKLFF. CDR3 sequence (DNA): TGTGCCAGCAGCCCTATTGGGGAAAAACTGTTTTTT.

This clonotype ranks as medium-sized. This CDR3 reads CASSVPGGYTEAFF. DNA of the CDR3: TGTGCCAGCAGCGTACCAGGGGGATACACTGAAGCTTTCTTT. The V and J genes are TRBV7-2 and TRBJ1-1; 7 nucleotides agree with TRBD1. The CDR3 loop spans 14 amino acids. V shed 5 bases and J 3 bases; nucleotides not matched to a gene: 6. CDR1 and CDR2 (germline): SGHTA, FQGNSA.

In this sample, this clonotype turned up many times. This rearrangement joins TRBV28 to TRBJ2-5, with 7 bases lining up with TRBD2. With 8 bases clipped from V and 2 bases from J, the junction kept 11 bases outside the gene matches. The CDR3 runs to 15 residues. Germline V gene data show CDR1 as MDHEN and CDR2 as SYDVKM. The DNA for the CDR3 is TGTGCCAGCCTAAAAAAAGCGGGGCCTCAAGAGACCCAGTACTTC. Residues: CASLKKAGPQETQYF.

At least ten counts were recorded for this clonotype. The chain recombines TRBV2 with TRBJ1-5, with 10 bases identical to TRBD1. There are 17 residues in the CDR3. Germline V CDR1 and CDR2: SNHLY, FYNNEI. With V trimmed by 5 bases and J by 3 bases, 10 bases remained unmatched. CDR3 amino acids: CASSPQTGGLVNQPQHF. For the CDR3, the DNA is TGTGCCAGCAGTCCCCAGACAGGGGGCTTGGTCAATCAGCCCCAGCATTTT.

Many counts were recorded for this clonotype. The V call is TRBV28, the J call TRBJ2-1, with a tentative D call TRBD2 (5 bases). Germline CDR1 reads MDHEN; CDR2 reads SYDVKM. V lost 7 bases and J lost 0, with 19 bases in between. CDR3 length equals 17 residues. The CDR3 loop is CASIPIAGVSSYNEQFF. Here the CDR3 DNA reads TGTGCCAGCATCCCGATCGCCGGGGTGAGCTCCTACAATGAGCAGTTCTTC.

With regard to this clonotype: A much larger clone differs by one base, so this may be a read error. This rearrangement joins TRBV12-3 or TRBV12-4 to TRBJ2-7; D unclear. V lost 9 bases and J 0 bases, leaving 15 bases between the germline ends. The CDR3 has 14 amino acids. CDR3 nucleotides: TGTGCCAGTAGTGTCAAGGCCTTCTCCTACGAGCAGTACTTC. It yields the protein CASSVKAFSYEQYF.

This clonotype was detected a few times. This sequence joins TRBV28 and TRBJ2-5; the D gene is possibly TRBD2 (7 bases). V lost 7 bases to trimming and J lost 2 bases, with 17 bases between them. This CDR3 is built from 15 residues. Germline V gene sequence: CDR1 MDHEN, CDR2 SYDVKM. The CDR3 spells CASTKGGGSQETQYF. CDR3 bases: TGTGCCAGCACTAAAGGGGGGGGGAGTCAAGAGACCCAGTACTTC.

This clonotype appeared a few times. In DNA, the CDR3 is TGTGCCAGCAGCTCCTGGGCCTCAGCGGCCCGTCAGCCCCAGCATTTT. Protein sequence: CASSSWASAARQPQHF. The chain links TRBV5-6 to TRBJ1-5, with D unresolved. Per germline, CDR1 SGHDT and CDR2 YYEEEE. CDR3 size: 16 residues. Trimming cost V 3 bases and J 6 bases, with 19 bases left between them. The full variable domain, with the rest looked up from reference TRBV5-6 and TRBJ1-5, is DAGVTQSPTHLIKTRGQQVTLRCSPKSGHDTVSWYQQALGQGPQFIFQYYEEEERQRGNFPDRFSGHQFPNYSSELNVNALLLGDSALYLCASSSWASAARQPQHFGDGTRLSIL.

This clonotype came up many times. The chain couples TRBV7-6 to TRBJ2-7, with 7 nucleotides matching TRBD1. With V trimmed by 1 base and J by 5 bases, 11 bases remained unmatched. The CDR3 consists of 16 residues. Germline CDR1 reads SGHVS; CDR2 reads FNYEAQ. The CDR3 DNA reads TGTGCCAGCAGCTTAGTATCCGGACAGGAATACCACGAGCAGTACTTC. Its translation: CASSLVSGQEYHEQYF. The whole variable domain, filled in from reference TRBV7-6 and TRBJ2-7, reads GAGVSQSPRYKVTKRGQDVALRCDPISGHVSLYWYRQALGQGPEFLTYFNYEAQQDKSGLPNDRFSAERPEGSISTLTIQRTEQRDSAMYRCASSLVSGQEYHEQYFGPGTRLTVT.

In its sample, this clonotype was seen a few times. The J gene is TRBJ2-2, the V gene TRBV14, with unresolved D. With 2 bases removed from V and 2 bases from J, the gap between germline ends came to 3 bases. The length of the CDR3 is 13 residues. Germline assignment: CDR1 SGHDN and CDR2 FVKESK. CDR3 amino acids: CASSQLNTGELFF. The CDR3 bases are TGTGCCAGCAGCCAACTCAACACCGGGGAGCTGTTTTTT.

This clonotype was counted at least ten times. The genes are TRBV7-2 and TRBJ2-7; 7 bases line up with TRBD2. CDR3 length: 14 amino acids. The germline gives CDR1 SGHTA, CDR2 FQGNSA. V gave up 5 bases and J gave up 2 bases; unmatched junction bases: 6. CDR3 in amino acids: CASSEAGGAYEQYF. CDR3 nucleotides: TGTGCCAGCAGCGAGGCTGGGGGGGCCTACGAGCAGTACTTC.

This clonotype was recorded at least ten times. The rearrangement joins TRBV6-2 or TRBV6-3 to TRBJ2-2; D unclear. CDR3 length equals 12 residues. V was pared by 6 bases and J by 2 bases, with 4 bases between. Per germline, CDR1 MNHEY and CDR2 SVGEGT. CDR3 in DNA: TGTGCCAGCAGCTCAAACACCGGGGAGCTGTTTTTT. Translated, it gives CASSSNTGELFF.

Many counts were recorded for this clonotype. The gene calls are TRBV6-2 or TRBV6-3 and TRBJ2-7; D is undetermined. Germline lookup yields CDR1 MNHEY and CDR2 SVGEGT. Trimming stripped 2 bases from V and 2 bases from J, with 19 bases between. The CDR3 has 17 amino acids. CDR3 loop: CASSYPGPRSIAYEQYF. As DNA, the CDR3 is TGTGCCAGCAGTTACCCTGGACCTCGGAGTATCGCCTACGAGCAGTACTTC.

In its sample, this clonotype was seen many times. CDR3 region: CASSPATGTLHEQYF. CDR3 coding DNA: TGTGCCAGTAGTCCGGCCACCGGGACTCTCCACGAGCAGTACTTC. V usage is TRBV19 and J usage is TRBJ2-7; tentatively, D is TRBD2 (6 bases). The germline gives CDR1 LNHDA, CDR2 SQIVND (reference sequence). CDR3 size: 15 residues. V was cut by 5 bases and J by 5 bases, with 19 bases left in between. Looking up the rest from reference TRBV19 and TRBJ2-7 gives the full variable domain: DGGITQSPKYLFRKEGQNVTLSCEQNLNHDAMYWYRQDPGQGLRLIYYSQIVNDFQKGDIAEGYSVSREKKESFPLTVTSAQKNPTAFYLCASSPATGTLHEQYFGPGTRLTVT.